Shown below are 13 T cell receptor beta chains from a single sample sequenced in a study of shared clonotypes between healthy human individuals. Produced via immunoSEQ multiplex PCR; TCRdb's table is partial and in-frame only. This sample has fewer than 850,000 clones, with roughly 87% found just once. Sequencing used memory CD8+ T cells from PBMCs. The subset: CD45RO+ cells pooled with CCR7-negative TemRA cells. These receptors all stem from a man aged 18 to 35 in good health. Some clones in this sample may be carry-over from other donors' samples.

This clone was observed a single time. The chain joins TRBV6-5 to TRBJ2-7; D not certain. The V end lost 0 bases, the J end lost 6 bases, and 9 bases lay between the germline ends. Germline values: CDR1 MNHEY, CDR2 SVGAGI. The CDR3 contains 13 residues. The CDR3 nucleotides are TGTGCCAGCAGTTACTCCGGTCAAGTCGAGCAGTACTTC. This gives the protein CASSYSGQVEQYF.

This clone was seen a single time. The chain links TRBV19 to TRBJ2-1; D is unresolved. CDR1 is LNHDA and CDR2 is SQIVND in the germline V gene (reference sequence). This CDR3 spans 15 amino acids. The V end was cut by 6 bases, the J end by 1 base, with 13 bases between. In DNA form, the CDR3 reads TGTGCCAGTAGCCCGATGGGGTTGTCCTACAATGAGCAGTTCTTC. Translating it yields CASSPMGLSYNEQFF.

The rearrangement uses TRBV6-1 and TRBJ2-7, with D perhaps assigned TRBD1 or TRBD2 (6 bases each). This CDR3 contains 16 residues. Germline CDR1 is MNHNS and CDR2 is SASEGT. The V and J ends lost 1 base and 3 bases respectively, with 16 bases between them. The CDR3 DNA reads as TGTGCCAGCAGTGAAGAGGGGGGACGGTTACTCTACGAGCAGTACTTC. Translated: CASSEEGGRLLYEQYF.

V usage is TRBV7-9 and J usage is TRBJ2-7; D may be TRBD2 (5 bases). CDR1 and CDR2 from the germline V gene are SEHNR and FQNEAQ (reference sequence). V gave up 1 base and J gave up 6 bases, with 10 bases separating them. CDR3 length: 13 residues. CDR3 sequence: CASSLERLSEQYF. CDR3 nucleotides: TGTGCCAGCAGCTTAGAGAGACTATCCGAGCAGTACTTC.

This clone has only one observation. A far larger clone is just one base off, so this is likely a read error. The rearrangement joins TRBV4-3 to TRBJ1-2, with 8 bases that match TRBD1. The CDR3 extends over 16 amino acids. CDR1 LGHNA and CDR2 YSLEER come from the germline V gene. The CDR3 sequence is CASSQDWRTGTYSYTF. The CDR3 DNA sequence: TGCGCCAGCAGCCAAGATTGGAGGACAGGGACCTATAGCTACACCTTC.

This chain joins TRBV10-3 and TRBJ1-2; a possible D gene is TRBD1 (6 bases). Trimming shortened V by 0 bases and J by 8 bases, and 16 bases separated the two germline ends. CDR1 is ENHRY, CDR2 SYGVKD, per germline. This CDR3 comprises 15 residues. The CDR3 coding sequence is TGTGCCATCAGTGAGTCTAGAAATGGTGGGGGCGGCTACACCTTC. Protein: CAISESRNGGGGYTF.

This clone appeared a single time. V is TRBV6-1 and J is TRBJ2-1, with D hard to call. Germline V gene sequence: CDR1 MNHNS, CDR2 SASEGT. V was pared by 5 bases and J by 6 bases, with 5 bases between. The CDR3 length is 11 residues. CDR3 sequence: CASSTSNEQFF. CDR3 DNA sequence: TGTGCCAGCAGTACCAGCAATGAGCAGTTCTTC.

In its sample, this clone was seen a few times. The V call is TRBV14, the J call TRBJ2-1, with D tentatively TRBD2 (5 bases). CDR1 and CDR2 from the germline V gene are SGHDN and FVKESK. CDR3 length: 15 residues. V was pared by 1 base and J by 4 bases, with 11 bases between. CDR3 bases: TGTGCCAGCAGCCAAGCCTCACTAGTTTACAATGAGCAGTTCTTC. Its protein is CASSQASLVYNEQFF.

In this sample, this clone turned up many times. The chain links TRBV9 to TRBJ1-2; unclear D gene. Trimming left V 1 base short and J 1 base short, with 8 bases between. Germline V lookup: CDR1 SGDLS, CDR2 YYNGEE. The CDR3 totals 14 residues. The CDR3 loop is CASSVFGGNYGYTF. CDR3 in DNA: TGTGCCAGCAGCGTATTCGGAGGTAACTATGGCTACACCTTC.

The chain combines TRBV27 with TRBJ1-5; 8 bases fit TRBD1. Germline CDR1 and CDR2: MNHEY and SMNVEV (reference sequence). Losses at the gene ends were 6 bases for V and 3 bases for J; bases not matched to a gene: 10. There are 16 residues in the CDR3. This CDR3 is CASRSKTGEDNQPQHF. The CDR3 DNA sequence: TGTGCCAGCAGATCCAAGACAGGGGAGGACAATCAGCCCCAGCATTTT.

A remark on this clone: A read error may account for a junction end that differs from germline. The chain links TRBV28 to TRBJ2-7, with D unclear. The V gene's germline CDR1 is MDHEN and CDR2 SYDVKM. The CDR3 loop spans 13 amino acids. CDR3 bases: TGTGCCAGCAGTTTTAGTGCCTCCGACGAGCAGTACTTC. This sequence encodes CASSFSASDEQYF.

The V and J genes are TRBV27 and TRBJ2-2; 16 nucleotides align to TRBD2. This CDR3 is 16 amino acids long. Germline V gives CDR1 MNHEY, CDR2 SMNVEV (reference sequence). V gave up 4 bases and J gave up 5 bases; unmatched junction bases: 1. The CDR3 DNA reads as TGTGCCAGCAGTTCGGGACTAGCGGGAGGGACCGGGGAGCTGTTTTTT. Protein sequence: CASSSGLAGGTGELFF.

The chain has TRBV2 and TRBJ2-7, with no clear D. V lost 1 base to trimming and J lost 5 bases, with 9 bases between them. This CDR3 has 13 amino acids. In germline, CDR1 is SNHLY, CDR2 FYNNEI. In nucleotides, the CDR3 is TGTGCCAGCAGTGAAGTGGGCCGGAACGAGCAGTACTTC. Translating it yields CASSEVGRNEQYF. Supplemented by reference TRBV2 and TRBJ2-7, the full variable domain reads EPEVTQTPSHQVTQMGQEVILRCVPISNHLYFYWYRQILGQKVEFLVSFYNNEISEKSEIFDDQFSVERPDGSNFTLKIRSTKLEDSAMYFCASSEVGRNEQYFGPGTRLTVT.